Listed below are T cell receptor beta chains from one sample, sequenced in a study of cytomegalovirus exposure and HLA in healthy donors. The assay was immunoSEQ multiplex PCR, and TCRdb's table has in-frame clones only and misses some. The table shows some 70,000 clones, with around 78% occurring only once. Sequenced sample: PBMCs. The receptors were gathered from a man younger than 35 in good health and CMV-seropositive. Each CDR3 is given with its conserved first and last residue. A D gene is named only where the DNA matches it firmly. Part of the rows lack a size; the others show once, few, many or a class for expanded clones.

J	size	V	D	length	CDR3	DNA
TRBJ2-1	NA	TRBV5-1	TRBD2	18	CASSRGTGTSGSTYEQFF	TGCGCCAGCAGCAGGGGGACCGGGACTAGCGGGTCTACATATGAGCAGTTCTTC
TRBJ1-1	NA	TRBV7-2	NA	13	CASSSFMNTEAFF	TGTGCCAGCAGCTCTTTTATGAACACTGAAGCTTTCTTT
TRBJ2-1	NA	TRBV5-1	NA	12	CASSLGVGEQFF	TGCGCCAGCAGCCTCGGGGTGGGTGAGCAGTTCTTC
TRBJ2-4	NA	TRBV6-1	TRBD1	13	CASSPLTGSIQYF	TGTGCCAGCAGTCCCTTGACAGGGTCCATTCAGTACTTC
TRBJ2-1	NA	TRBV28	TRBD2	18	CASSVGPSGGAFHNEQFF	TGTGCCAGCAGCGTTGGGCCTAGCGGGGGGGCCTTCCACAATGAGCAGTTCTTC
TRBJ2-1	NA	TRBV13	TRBD2	13	CASSAGGTDEQFF	TGTGCCAGCAGCGCGGGGGGCACCGATGAGCAGTTCTTC
TRBJ1-1	few	TRBV6-1	TRBD1	14	CAILSGQGHSVAFF	TGTGCCATCTTATCCGGACAGGGTCATTCTGTAGCTTTCTTT
TRBJ2-1	few	TRBV5-1	NA	12	CASSLDFYEQFF	TGCGCCAGCAGCTTGGATTTCTATGAGCAGTTCTTC
TRBJ1-1	NA	TRBV19	NA	13	CASSFSQVTEAFF	TGTGCCAGTAGTTTTTCACAGGTCACTGAAGCTTTCTTT
TRBJ2-7	NA	TRBV30	NA	14	CAWRGQGTPYEQYF	TGTGCCTGGAGAGGGCAGGGGACCCCCTACGAGCAGTACTTC
TRBJ2-7	NA	TRBV6-5	TRBD1	14	CASSSWTGDYEQYF	TGTGCCAGCAGTTCCTGGACAGGGGACTACGAGCAGTACTTC
TRBJ2-3	few	TRBV5-6	TRBD1	13	CASSTTGEDTQYF	TGTGCCAGCAGCACAACAGGGGAAGATACGCAGTATTTT
TRBJ2-1	NA	TRBV10-3	NA	14	CAIQSSGKYNEQFF	TGTGCCATCCAAAGTTCAGGGAAATACAATGAGCAGTTCTTC
TRBJ2-7	few	TRBV5-6	TRBD2	16	CASSLARGAGTYEQYF	TGTGCCAGCAGCTTGGCCCGAGGAGCGGGGACCTACGAGCAGTACTTC
TRBJ2-6	NA	TRBV5-6	NA	15	CASSLDGAGANVLTF	TGTGCCAGCAGCTTGGACGGGGCTGGGGCCAACGTCCTGACTTTC
TRBJ2-7	NA	TRBV7-2	NA	15	CASSLVGSGEYEQYF	TGTGCCAGCAGCTTAGTAGGTAGCGGAGAATACGAGCAGTACTTC
TRBJ1-4	once	TRBV29-1	TRBD1	16	CSAKTGGPATNEKLFF	TGCAGCGCCAAAACAGGGGGCCCTGCAACTAATGAAAAACTGTTTTTT
TRBJ1-5	once	TRBV9	NA	15	CASSVDLGAGQPQHF	TGTGCCAGCAGCGTAGATCTGGGGGCGGGTCAGCCCCAGCATTTT
TRBJ2-2	NA	TRBV6-5	NA	11	CASDYGGELFF	TGTGCCAGCGACTACGGGGGGGAGCTGTTTTTT
TRBJ2-3	NA	TRBV6-4	TRBD2	16	CASSDVSGGSTDTQYF	TGTGCCAGCAGTGATGTTAGCGGGGGAAGCACAGATACGCAGTATTTT
TRBJ2-3	NA	TRBV7-7	NA	13	CASSLGSTDTQYF	TGTGCCAGCAGCCTCGGGTCCACAGATACGCAGTATTTT
TRBJ2-5	NA	TRBV27	NA	12	CASRGTGETQYF	TGTGCCAGCAGAGGAACAGGGGAGACCCAGTACTTC
TRBJ1-2	NA	TRBV7-3	NA	13	CASSSDKDYGYTF	TGTGCCAGCAGCTCCGACAAGGATTATGGCTACACCTTC
TRBJ1-5	NA	TRBV2	NA	14	CASSFDSVNQPQHF	TGTGCCAGCAGTTTCGACAGTGTTAATCAGCCCCAGCATTTT
TRBJ2-3	NA	TRBV14	NA	14	CASSPARRSDTQYF	TGTGCCAGCAGCCCCGCCAGGCGCTCAGATACGCAGTATTTT
TRBJ1-1	few	TRBV28	NA	13	CASPYAGNTEAFF	TGTGCCAGCCCCTACGCAGGGAACACTGAAGCTTTCTTT
TRBJ1-3	NA	TRBV7-9	NA	14	CASSLQQSGNTIYF	TGTGCCAGCAGCTTACAACAGTCTGGAAACACCATATATTTT
TRBJ2-1	NA	TRBV30	TRBD2	15	CAWRATFPGGSEQFF	TGTGCCTGGAGGGCGACATTCCCGGGGGGGTCTGAGCAGTTCTTC
TRBJ2-3	NA	TRBV6-6	NA	15	CASTPQGGSTDTQYF	TGTGCCAGCACTCCCCAAGGCGGTAGCACAGATACGCAGTATTTT
TRBJ2-7	NA	TRBV2	NA	15	CASSATPQVSYEQYF	TGTGCCAGCAGCGCAACCCCCCAGGTTAGCTACGAGCAGTACTTC
TRBJ1-1	NA	TRBV30	NA	13	CAWSVQEDTEAFF	TGTGCCTGGAGTGTCCAAGAGGACACTGAAGCTTTCTTT
TRBJ1-2	once	TRBV4-1	NA	14	CASSQEGGAYGYTF	TGCGCCAGCAGCCAAGAAGGGGGAGCCTATGGCTACACCTTC
TRBJ2-7	NA	TRBV4-1	TRBD2	16	CASSQVGTSATYEQYF	TGCGCCAGCAGCCAAGTTGGTACTAGCGCAACCTACGAGCAGTACTTC
TRBJ1-1	few	TRBV29-1	NA	15	CSVPVPGQPNTEAFF	TGCAGCGTCCCCGTACCCGGACAGCCTAACACTGAAGCTTTCTTT
TRBJ1-1	NA	TRBV19	NA	13	CASSPGVNTEAFF	TGTGCCAGTAGTCCCGGGGTGAACACTGAAGCTTTCTTT
TRBJ2-1	few	TRBV7-9	NA	14	CASTGERAYNEQFF	TGTGCCAGCACAGGGGAGAGGGCCTACAATGAGCAGTTCTTC